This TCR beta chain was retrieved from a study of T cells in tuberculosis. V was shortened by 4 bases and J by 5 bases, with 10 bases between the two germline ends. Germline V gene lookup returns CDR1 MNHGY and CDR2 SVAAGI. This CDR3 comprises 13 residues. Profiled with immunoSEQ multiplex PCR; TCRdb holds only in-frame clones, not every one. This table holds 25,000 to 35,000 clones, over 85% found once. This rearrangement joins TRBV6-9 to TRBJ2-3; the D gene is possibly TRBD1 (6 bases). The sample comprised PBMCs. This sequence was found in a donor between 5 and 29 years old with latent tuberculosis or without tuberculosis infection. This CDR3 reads CASSSRDKDTQYF. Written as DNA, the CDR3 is TGTGCCAGCAGTTCCCGGGACAAAGATACGCAGTATTTT.